These 23 T cell receptor beta chains share one sample of origin, sequenced in a study of CD8+ T cells in alopecia areata listed by TCRdb under 2018. The library was built by means of the immunoSEQ multiplex PCR assay. RNA was extracted from all samples and reverse transcribed into cDNA as template for TCR sequencing. This immuneACCESS table, as held by TCRdb, lists in-frame sequences with V and J called but not all clones. Of the missing ones, under half trace to an unresolved V gene in checked studies; the others have no known cause. Here the sample has 150,000 or so clones; roughly 53% occur a single time. The ten largest clones take up approximately 6.5% of the sample. The sample's time point label, in plain terms: baseline before oral tofacitinib. This specimen consisted of CD4+ T cells sorted from blood, obtained at week 0. The receptors originated from a human donor with alopecia areata.

The table lists this clone with many counts. The V and J genes are TRBV5-6 and TRBJ2-3, with D possibly matching TRBD1 (5 bases). Germline loops: CDR1 SGHDT, CDR2 YYEEEE. V lost 5 bases and J 4 bases, leaving 11 bases between the germline ends. The CDR3 runs 13 residues. Here the CDR3 DNA reads TGTGCCAGCAGTTCCACAGGAGCAGATACGCAGTATTTT. Its protein product is CASSSTGADTQYF.

The chain recombines TRBV30 with TRBJ1-2; TRBD1 is a possible D gene (6 bases). The germline gives CDR1 GTSNPN, CDR2 SVGIG (reference sequence). Between the trimmed V and J ends, which lost 4 bases and 13 bases, there was a span of 28 bases. The CDR3 length is 15 residues. The DNA of the CDR3 is TGTGCCTGGACCTTGCAACGGGCTGCTGGCGAGACAGGCACCTTC. It encodes CAWTLQRAAGETGTF.

The chain couples TRBV9 to TRBJ1-2; D uncertain. V lost 3 bases, J lost 7 bases, and 13 bases lay in between. The CDR3 length is 13 residues. Germline CDR1 is SGDLS and CDR2 is YYNGEE. The CDR3 nucleotides are TGTGCCAGCAGCGGGTACACTTGGGCTGGCTACACCTTC. It codes for CASSGYTWAGYTF.

This chain connects TRBV6-5 to TRBJ2-6, with a possible D match to TRBD1 (5 bases). This CDR3 comprises 16 residues. Germline values: CDR1 MNHEY, CDR2 SVGAGI. The V and J ends lost 0 bases and 1 base respectively, with 7 bases between them. CDR3 nucleotide sequence: TGTGCCAGCAGTTACTCATCAGGGTCTGGGGCCAACGTCCTGACTTTC. Translation: CASSYSSGSGANVLTF.

This sequence joins TRBV5-1 and TRBJ2-6; D gene uncertain. Trimming pared 0 bases from V and 0 bases from J, leaving 4 bases between. CDR1 and CDR2 (germline): SGHRS, YFSETQ. This CDR3 is built from 15 residues. The CDR3 reads CASSLGNSGANVLTF. The CDR3 bases are TGCGCCAGCAGCTTGGGGAACTCTGGGGCCAACGTCCTGACTTTC. The full variable domain, in which reference TRBV5-1 and TRBJ2-6 provide the parts outside the CDR3, is KAGVTQTPRYLIKTRGQQVTLSCSPISGHRSVSWYQQTPGQGLQFLFEYFSETQRNKGNFPGRFSGRQFSNSRSEMNVSTLELGDSALYLCASSLGNSGANVLTFGAGSRLTVL.

This clone showed up just once. The CDR3 loop is CASRWAGGQQYF. CDR3 DNA: TGTGCCAGCAGATGGGCCGGAGGCCAGCAGTACTTC. The chain uses TRBV14 and TRBJ2-7; D may be TRBD2 (5 bases). This CDR3 has 12 residues. Germline CDR1 and CDR2: SGHDN and FVKESK. Trimming left V 6 bases short and J 8 bases short, with 14 bases between.

The V call is TRBV4-2, the J call TRBJ2-6, with D perhaps being TRBD1 or TRBD2 (5 bases each). V lost 4 bases to trimming and J lost 3 bases, with 19 bases between them. Germline CDR1 and CDR2: LGHNA and YNFKEQ. The CDR3 runs 18 residues. In DNA form, the CDR3 reads TGTGCCAGCAGCCCGGGACGTCGGGGCCAAGGTGGGGCCAACGTCCTGACTTTC. Protein: CASSPGRRGQGGANVLTF.

V gene TRBV2 combines with J gene TRBJ2-3; weak D call: TRBD2 (6 bases). V was pared by 8 bases and J by 2 bases, with 14 bases between. CDR1 is SNHLY, CDR2 FYNNEI, per germline. The CDR3 runs 14 residues. The CDR3 protein is CASFARGATDTQYF. The CDR3 nucleotides read TGTGCCAGCTTTGCGCGCGGGGCCACAGATACGCAGTATTTT.

The chain recombines TRBV6-7 with TRBJ2-6; D not resolved. TRBV6-7 has ORF status, its function being uncertain. This CDR3 is 9 amino acids long. V was pared by 4 bases and J by 12 bases, with 1 base between. This CDR3 reads CASSSVLTF. The CDR3, as DNA: TGTGCCAGCAGTTCCGTCCTGACTTTC.

The gene calls are TRBV14 and TRBJ1-1, with a tentative D call TRBD1 (6 bases). CDR1 and CDR2 (germline): SGHDN, FVKESK. Trimming removed 4 bases from V and 0 bases from J, with 15 bases in between. The CDR3 contains 16 residues. The CDR3 protein is CASSLKNRAVNTEAFF. The CDR3, as DNA: TGTGCCAGCAGCCTCAAGAACAGGGCGGTGAACACTGAAGCTTTCTTT.

The CDR3 protein is CAWTLRGQMNTEAFF. The CDR3 DNA follows: TGTGCCTGGACCCTAAGGGGTCAGATGAACACTGAAGCTTTCTTT. The gene calls are TRBV30 and TRBJ1-1; weak D call: TRBD1 (5 bases). The CDR3 has 15 amino acids. Germline values: CDR1 GTSNPN, CDR2 SVGIG (reference sequence). V gave up 4 bases and J gave up 0 bases, with 15 bases separating them.

The chain combines TRBV7-2 with TRBJ2-3; the D gene could be TRBD1 or TRBD2 (5 bases each). The V and J ends lost 7 bases and 4 bases respectively, with 15 bases between them. Germline V gene lookup returns CDR1 SGHTA and CDR2 FQGNSA. CDR3 size: 14 residues. Here the CDR3 DNA reads TGTGCCAGCACCTTGGGGGTGGGAGCAGATACGCAGTATTTT. This translates into CASTLGVGADTQYF.

Note on this clone: A read error may account for a junction end that differs from germline. J is TRBJ2-1 and V is TRBV7-7; maybe TRBD2 (5 bases). Germline lookup yields CDR1 SSHAT and CDR2 FNYEAQ (reference sequence). The CDR3 runs to 16 residues. CDR3 residues: CASSPEEASSYNEQFF. CDR3 nucleotides: TGTGCTAGCAGCCCGGAGGAGGCAAGCTCCTACAATGAGCAGTTCTTC.

This chain uses TRBV30 with TRBJ1-5, with 7 bases matching TRBD1. V shed 0 bases and J 1 base; nucleotides not matched to a gene: 9. The CDR3 is 17 residues long. Germline loops: CDR1 GTSNPN, CDR2 SVGIG (reference sequence). Here the CDR3 reads CAWSVREGARSNQPQHF. In DNA form, the CDR3 reads TGTGCCTGGAGTGTACGTGAGGGGGCGAGGAGCAATCAGCCCCAGCATTTT.

CDR3 residues: CASSYPPPSDGYTF. CDR3 DNA: TGTGCCAGCAGTTACCCTCCACCCTCGGACGGCTACACCTTC. The chain couples TRBV6-6 to TRBJ1-2; D is undetermined. This CDR3 is built from 14 residues. The germline gives CDR1 MNHNY, CDR2 SVGAGI (reference sequence). Trimming took 2 bases from V and 8 from J, leaving 15 bases between them.

The chain links TRBV27 to TRBJ1-6; 8 nucleotides line up with TRBD1. Germline CDR1 reads MNHEY; CDR2 reads SMNVEV (reference sequence). This CDR3 is built from 17 residues. Trimming at V came to 5 bases and at J to 7 bases, leaving 13 bases not matched to a gene. The CDR3 DNA reads TGTGCCAGCAGTCCCAACAGGGGGTTTGGCTCCAATTCACCCCTCCACTTT. This translates into CASSPNRGFGSNSPLHF.

In this sample, this clone turned up a few times. This chain uses TRBV11-2 with TRBJ1-1; 7 bases are a match to TRBD1. The germline V gene encodes CDR1 SGHAT and CDR2 FQNNGV. The CDR3 consists of 15 residues. Trimming took 5 bases from V and 5 from J; bases not matched to a gene: 11. The CDR3: CASSPMTGRWTEAFF. CDR3 sequence (DNA): TGTGCCAGCAGCCCGATGACAGGGCGATGGACTGAAGCTTTCTTT.

This clone showed up just a few times. This rearrangement joins TRBV30 to TRBJ1-1; D gene unclear. The CDR3 has 13 amino acids. Per the germline V gene, CDR1 is GTSNPN and CDR2 is SVGIG (reference sequence). With 0 bases removed from V and 1 base from J, the gap between germline ends came to 6 bases. The CDR3 coding sequence is TGTGCCTGGAGTGTAAGGTGGAACACTGAAGCTTTCTTT. This encodes CAWSVRWNTEAFF.

J is TRBJ1-6 and V is TRBV18; D gene ambiguous. Germline V gives CDR1 KGHSH, CDR2 LQKENI. The CDR3 has 15 amino acids. The V end lost 6 bases, the J end lost 7 bases, and 16 bases lay between the germline ends. The CDR3 DNA reads TGTGCCAGCTCGCCCGACATCATTGGGAATTCACCCCTCCACTTT. It codes for CASSPDIIGNSPLHF.

This clone was found once. This rearrangement joins TRBV11-2 to TRBJ1-3; D gene unclear. Trimming took off 1 base at V and 12 bases at J, with 10 bases between the two ends. The CDR3 length is 12 residues. The V gene's germline CDR1 is SGHAT and CDR2 FQNNGV. The CDR3 bases are TGTGCCAGCAGCTTAGTTGCGGAGGTCATATATTTT. Translated, it gives CASSLVAEVIYF. The entire variable domain, with the rest obtained from reference TRBV11-2 and TRBJ1-3, is as follows: EAGVAQSPRYKIIEKRQSVAFWCNPISGHATLYWYQQILGQGPKLLIQFQNNGVVDDSQLPKDRFSAERLKGVDSTLKIQPAKLEDSAVYLCASSLVAEVIYFGEGSWLTVV.

The genes are TRBV25-1 and TRBJ1-1, with a tentative D call TRBD1 (5 bases). Germline V gene data show CDR1 as MGHDK and CDR2 as SYGVNS. The CDR3 loop spans 13 amino acids. The V gene lost 1 base and the J gene lost 3 bases, with 6 bases spanning the gap. The CDR3 loop reads CASSEWGDTEAFF. In DNA form, the CDR3 reads TGTGCCAGCAGTGAATGGGGGGACACTGAAGCTTTCTTT.

This clone was counted between two and nine times. The chain joins TRBV29-1 to TRBJ1-5; no clear D gene. Germline V lookup: CDR1 SQVTM, CDR2 ANQGSEA. The V end was cut by 4 bases, the J end by 3 bases, with 10 bases between. CDR3 length: 13 residues. As DNA, the CDR3 is TGCAGCGTTGTCGCTACACCCAATCAGCCCCAGCATTTT. Protein product: CSVVATPNQPQHF.

A note on this clone: The sample has other DNA sequences that encode this CDR3 too. The chain joins TRBV4-1 to TRBJ1-1, with a tentative D call TRBD1 (5 bases). Looked up from germline, CDR1 is MGHRA and CDR2 is YSYEKL. Trimming cost V 0 bases and J 10 bases, with 21 bases left between them. There are 16 residues in the CDR3. The CDR3 here is CASSQDQQPRRGGAFF. CDR3 bases: TGCGCCAGCAGCCAAGATCAACAACCCAGGAGGGGAGGAGCTTTCTTT.